These 27 T cell receptor beta chains came from one sample sequenced in a study of T cells in localized non-small cell lung cancer. This table comes from immunoSEQ multiplex PCR, and its TCRdb copy is limited to in-frame clones, with some not included. The sample contains more than 50,000 clones, roughly four fifths of which appear only once. The sample here was peripheral blood, taken before any cancer treatment. These TCRs come from a female donor of 60 years or more with stage II squamous cell lung carcinoma.

In this sample, this clone turned up once. The rearrangement joins TRBV19 to TRBJ1-2; D gene unclear. V gave up 3 bases and J gave up 3 bases, with 17 bases separating them. Germline V lookup: CDR1 LNHDA, CDR2 SQIVND (reference sequence). The CDR3 sequence is 16 residues long. The CDR3: CASSILVVSNDYGYTF. The CDR3 region has the DNA TGTGCCAGTAGTATCCTCGTGGTGAGCAATGACTATGGCTACACCTTC.

This sequence joins TRBV19 and TRBJ1-4; the match to TRBD1 covers 9 bases. After removal of 10 bases from V and 9 bases from J, the junction contained 15 bases not matched to a gene. CDR1 LNHDA and CDR2 SQIVND come from the germline V gene (reference sequence). This CDR3 is built from 15 residues. The CDR3 DNA reads as TGTGCCACCCGAAACGAAGGGACAGGGAACCAAAAACTGTTTTTT. This codes for CATRNEGTGNQKLFF.

The chain has TRBV6-5 and TRBJ2-7, with D perhaps TRBD1 or TRBD2 (6 bases each). Trimming stripped 2 bases from V and 3 bases from J, with 14 bases between. Germline CDR1 and CDR2: MNHEY and SVGAGI. The CDR3 consists of 15 residues. CDR3 region: CASSYDGGFLYEQYF. In DNA form, the CDR3 reads TGTGCCAGCAGTTACGACGGGGGCTTCCTCTACGAGCAGTACTTC.

V and J are TRBV7-3 and TRBJ2-1; 8 nucleotides line up with TRBD1. The V segment lost 5 bases and the J segment 0 bases; nucleotides outside the gene matches: 3. Germline loops: CDR1 SGHTA, CDR2 FQGTGA. This CDR3 is 15 amino acids long. DNA for the CDR3: TGTGCCAGCAGCAGGGACAGGAGCTCCTACAATGAGCAGTTCTTC. Translation gives CASSRDRSSYNEQFF.

The CDR3 DNA is TGTGCCAGCAGGTCAGGACAGGGAAACTATGGCTACACCTTC. Translating gives CASRSGQGNYGYTF. The chain is built from TRBV6-6 and TRBJ1-2; 8 bases agree with TRBD1. V trimming: 6 bases; J trimming: 2 bases; junction bases outside the gene matches: 5. CDR1 is MNHNY, CDR2 SVGAGI, per germline (reference sequence). This CDR3 region has 14 residues.

For the CDR3, the DNA is TGTGCCAGCAGCCCGCGGGGACTAGCGGGGCTATCGAACACCGGGGAGCTGTTTTTT. This encodes CASSPRGLAGLSNTGELFF. The chain couples TRBV9 to TRBJ2-2, with 13 positions matching TRBD2. The CDR3 contains 19 residues. The germline gives CDR1 SGDLS, CDR2 YYNGEE. V lost 4 bases and J lost 0; bases outside the gene matches: 9.

The chain is built from TRBV6-5 and TRBJ1-4; a possible D gene is TRBD1 (6 bases). The V gene's germline CDR1 is MNHEY and CDR2 SVGAGI. CDR3 size: 16 residues. V was clipped by 6 bases and J by 0 bases, with 14 bases between them. This CDR3 is CASRYGQLATNEKLFF. The CDR3 nucleotides read TGTGCCAGCAGATACGGACAGCTTGCAACTAATGAAAAACTGTTTTTT.

The J gene is TRBJ1-1, the V gene TRBV6-5; D ambiguous. V lost 6 bases to trimming and J lost 8 bases, with 13 bases between them. Germline CDR1 is MNHEY and CDR2 is SVGAGI. The CDR3 extends over 12 amino acids. This CDR3 reads CASSSREGEAFF. The CDR3 DNA reads TGTGCCAGCAGCTCCCGGGAGGGAGAAGCTTTCTTT.

This clone was seen a few times. The CDR3 DNA follows: TGTGCCAGCAGGGTACAGGGTCCCAATCAGCCCCAGCATTTT. The encoded protein is CASRVQGPNQPQHF. V gene TRBV6-5 combines with J gene TRBJ1-5; TRBD1 might be the D (6 bases). Trimming pared 6 bases from V and 3 bases from J, leaving 12 bases between. The CDR3 covers 14 residues. Germline V lookup: CDR1 MNHEY, CDR2 SVGAGI.

The chain recombines TRBV6-1 with TRBJ1-1; D may be TRBD1 (5 bases). The CDR3 extends over 14 amino acids. V was pared by 7 bases and J by 4 bases, with 16 bases between. Per the germline V gene, CDR1 is MNHNS and CDR2 is SASEGT. The CDR3 DNA sequence: TGTGCCAGCACAGGGAGCGACTTCTCCACTGAAGCTTTCTTT. This codes for CASTGSDFSTEAFF.

The rearrangement uses TRBV2 and TRBJ2-2, with D possibly being TRBD2 (6 bases). Looked up from germline, CDR1 is SNHLY and CDR2 is FYNNEI. The CDR3 is 15 amino acids. The ends were cut back, 6 bases at V and 0 bases at J, with 11 bases in the middle. CDR3 amino acids: CASRQSGANTGELFF. In DNA, the CDR3 is TGTGCCAGCAGACAATCGGGGGCGAACACCGGGGAGCTGTTTTTT.

This chain connects TRBV7-3 to TRBJ2-7; 10 bases align to TRBD2. Per germline, CDR1 SGHTA and CDR2 FQGTGA. The CDR3 is 14 residues long. Trimming took 6 bases from V and 5 from J; bases not matched to a gene: 7. CDR3 nucleotide sequence: TGTGCCAGCAGATTAGCGGGGGGACAGGACGAGCAGTACTTC. Amino acid sequence: CASRLAGGQDEQYF.

The rearrangement links TRBV2 to TRBJ2-1, with a tentative D call TRBD2 (6 bases). The V end was cut by 3 bases, the J end by 3 bases, with 12 bases between. The CDR3 loop spans 15 amino acids. Germline V gives CDR1 SNHLY, CDR2 FYNNEI. The CDR3 nucleotides are TGTGCCAGCAGTGAGGGGGGAACCGACTACAATGAGCAGTTCTTC. This sequence encodes CASSEGGTDYNEQFF.

The chain joins TRBV6-1 to TRBJ1-5; 9 bases map to TRBD1. V lost 7 bases and J lost 5; bases outside the gene matches: 6. Germline loops: CDR1 MNHNS, CDR2 SASEGT. The CDR3 totals 14 residues. The CDR3 region has the DNA TGTGCCAGCACTCTTCGGACAGGGGATCAGCCCCAGCATTTT. This gives the protein CASTLRTGDQPQHF.

V and J are TRBV19 and TRBJ1-5; TRBD1 matches 7 bases. Germline V gene data show CDR1 as LNHDA and CDR2 as SQIVND (reference sequence). V dropped 5 bases and J dropped 7; count of bases not matched to a gene: 8. The CDR3 has 14 amino acids. The CDR3 is CASSSTGARQPQHF. In nucleotides, the CDR3 is TGTGCCAGTAGTTCTACAGGGGCGCGACAGCCCCAGCATTTT.

V gene TRBV7-3 combines with J gene TRBJ2-1; no firm D call. Germline V gene lookup returns CDR1 SGHTA and CDR2 FQGTGA. V lost 3 bases, J lost 2 bases, and 5 bases lay in between. There are 13 residues in the CDR3. This CDR3 is CASSFDPYNEQFF. Written as DNA, the CDR3 is TGTGCCAGCAGCTTTGACCCCTACAATGAGCAGTTCTTC.

The chain couples TRBV2 to TRBJ2-5, with 14 bases that match TRBD2. The germline V gene has CDR1 SNHLY and CDR2 FYNNEI. The trim removed 6 bases at V and 2 bases at J, leaving 5 bases unmatched. The CDR3 runs to 16 residues. The CDR3 coding sequence is TGTGCCAGCAGGAGACTAGCGGGGGGGAGTCAAGAGACCCAGTACTTC. This codes for CASRRLAGGSQETQYF. Looking up the rest from reference TRBV2 and TRBJ2-5 gives the full variable domain: EPEVTQTPSHQVTQMGQEVILRCVPISNHLYFYWYRQILGQKVEFLVSFYNNEISEKSEIFDDQFSVERPDGSNFTLKIRSTKLEDSAMYFCASRRLAGGSQETQYFGPGTRLLVL.

This clone was detected once. The chain employs TRBV27 and TRBJ2-1, with TRBD2 as a possible D gene (7 bases). The CDR3 contains 20 residues. The germline V gene encodes CDR1 MNHEY and CDR2 SMNVEV (reference sequence). V dropped 5 bases and J dropped 0 bases, with 26 bases sitting between them. CDR3 in DNA: TGTGCCAGCAGTCCGTCGGGGCGGCCCGTACGGGGGGCCTCCTACAATGAGCAGTTCTTC. Its translation: CASSPSGRPVRGASYNEQFF.

The V gene is TRBV12-5, the J gene TRBJ2-1; 9 positions agree with TRBD1. Germline lookup yields CDR1 LGHNT and CDR2 FRNRAP. The CDR3 runs 22 residues. The trim removed 3 bases at V and 0 bases at J, leaving 21 bases unmatched. The CDR3 loop reads CASGFLPFVRDRGSGSYNEQFF. The CDR3 coding sequence is TGTGCTAGTGGTTTCCTCCCCTTTGTACGAGACAGGGGGTCAGGCTCCTACAATGAGCAGTTCTTC.

This clone was detected a few times. The chain links TRBV30 to TRBJ1-5; unclear D gene. The CDR3 sequence is 13 residues long. V lost 0 bases to trimming and J lost 5 bases, with 8 bases between them. The germline gives CDR1 GTSNPN, CDR2 SVGIG (reference sequence). Here the CDR3 reads CAWSVGGDQPQHF. CDR3 in DNA: TGTGCCTGGAGTGTGGGTGGCGATCAGCCCCAGCATTTT.

The chain has TRBV30 and TRBJ1-2, with a weak D call TRBD1 (5 bases). CDR1 is GTSNPN, CDR2 SVGIG, per germline (reference sequence). V lost 3 bases and J 5 bases, leaving 19 bases between the germline ends. This CDR3 is 15 amino acids long. The CDR3 coding sequence is TGTGCCTGGAGCCGGGGACGGTTATTGAATTATGGCTACACCTTC. It is translated as CAWSRGRLLNYGYTF.

This clone appeared a few times. The chain employs TRBV5-1 and TRBJ1-6; D may be TRBD1 (5 bases). Trimming stripped 0 bases from V and 7 bases from J, with 11 bases between. Germline lookup yields CDR1 SGHRS and CDR2 YFSETQ. The CDR3 spans 15 residues. The DNA for the CDR3 is TGCGCCAGCAGCTTGGAAGGGGTCGGGAATTCACCCCTCCACTTT. The encoded protein is CASSLEGVGNSPLHF.

The J gene is TRBJ2-7, the V gene TRBV19; D gene unclear. The length of the CDR3 is 11 residues. V dropped 4 bases and J dropped 3 bases, with 4 bases sitting between them. Germline V gene lookup returns CDR1 LNHDA and CDR2 SQIVND (reference sequence). In DNA form, the CDR3 reads TGTGCCAGTAGTACGATCTACGAGCAGTACTTC. It is translated as CASSTIYEQYF.

V and J are TRBV5-1 and TRBJ2-7; 11 bases map to TRBD1. The CDR3 sequence is 16 residues long. Germline V CDR1 and CDR2: SGHRS, YFSETQ. Trimming took 5 bases from V and 5 from J; bases not matched to a gene: 12. In DNA, the CDR3 is TGCGCCAGCAGATTTACACCGGGACAGGGGGTCAACGAGCAGTACTTC. As protein: CASRFTPGQGVNEQYF.

The chain uses TRBV5-1 and TRBJ1-4; no clear D gene. This CDR3 comprises 15 residues. Germline CDR1 SGHRS, CDR2 YFSETQ. The V end lost 0 bases, the J end lost 7 bases, and 13 bases lay between the germline ends. Written as DNA, the CDR3 is TGCGCCAGCAGCTTGGGACGACCTGACGGTGAAAAACTGTTTTTT. It yields the protein CASSLGRPDGEKLFF.

This rearrangement joins TRBV7-2 to TRBJ2-3; no clear D gene. Germline V lookup: CDR1 SGHTA, CDR2 FQGNSA. V lost 5 bases and J lost 6, with 9 bases in between. This CDR3 is 12 amino acids long. The CDR3 protein is CASSLSWDTQYF. The CDR3 bases are TGTGCCAGCAGCCTTTCTTGGGATACGCAGTATTTT. The complete variable domain, with remaining parts taken from reference TRBV7-2 and TRBJ2-3, reads GAGVSQSPSNKVTEKGKDVELRCDPISGHTALYWYRQSLGQGLEFLIYFQGNSAPDKSGLPSDRFSAERTGGSVSTLTIQRTQQEDSAVYLCASSLSWDTQYFGPGTRLTVL.

The chain joins TRBV7-6 to TRBJ2-7; the match to TRBD1 covers 7 bases. CDR3 length: 14 residues. Germline lookup yields CDR1 SGHVS and CDR2 FNYEAQ. With 1 base clipped from V and 3 bases from J, the junction kept 3 bases outside the gene matches. In DNA, the CDR3 is TGTGCCAGCAGCTTAGGGACAGGTAGCTACGAGCAGTACTTC. It specifies CASSLGTGSYEQYF.